The present T cell receptor (beta chain) was sequenced within a study of blood T cell repertoires in COVID-19. Original data processing: Reference gene primers were amplified, and this amplification served to estimate nucleated cell counts. The method was immunoSEQ multiplex PCR; TCRdb's version includes in-frame clones alone and lacks a portion of them. Clone size and the V and J calls come from that table; the DNA yielded D and trimming. The table has some 90,000 clones, 90% to 95% seen once. Germline lookup yields CDR1 MGHRA and CDR2 YSYEKL. The length of the CDR3 is 14 residues. Trimming cost V 5 bases and J 7 bases; bases outside gene matches: 6.

Sequenced sample: peripheral blood. The chain couples TRBV4-1 to TRBJ2-1, with TRBD2 matching over 9 bases. This TCR was sampled from a woman between 45 and 65 years old in a cohort sampled during active COVID-19. The DNA for the CDR3 is TGCGCCAGCAGCGCGGGGGGGGGTAGTAATGAGCAGTTCTTC. It encodes CASSAGGGSNEQFF.